This T cell receptor beta chain derives from a study of OX40 agonist ivuxolimab in advanced cancers. The study's findings and limits: The average count of expanded clones was higher among CD8+ T cells than among CD4+.

The protocol was immunoSEQ multiplex PCR, while the TCRdb copy is restricted to in-frame clones and leaves out a portion. The sample carries around 94,000 clones, around nine tenths recorded once. Germline trimming cut 4 bases from V and 3 bases from J; bases unmatched to any gene: 10. CDR1 is SGHAT and CDR2 is FQDESV in the germline V gene (reference sequence). The CDR3 covers 16 residues. A note on this clone: What it recognizes is unknown.

The sequenced sample was CD4+ or CD8+ T cells sorted from blood, obtained in a trial of the OX40 agonist ivuxolimab. The V gene is TRBV11-1, the J gene TRBJ2-3; 7 nucleotides line up with TRBD2. This receptor was taken from an adult with an advanced solid tumor such as melanoma, head and neck, liver or kidney cancer. CDR3 coding DNA: TGTGCCAGCAGCTCCGGACTAGGTCCAGGGACAGATACGCAGTATTTT. It codes for CASSSGLGPGTDTQYF.